The sample holds many counts of the clone carrying this TCR beta chain. What it recognizes is unknown. The sample comes from a study of response to subunit inactivated influenza vaccine. The CDR3 consists of 13 residues. V was pared by 7 bases and J by 8 bases, with 17 bases between. Whole-study findings and limits: Every seasonal influenza vaccination brings in few new T cells, the authors suggested.

From the RT-PCR reads, TCRdb called clonotypes with MiXCR, one entry per CDR3 protein. In the table there are a few hundred thousand distinct CDR3 sequences, 11% to 15% of which are singletons. This chain uses TRBV12-3 or TRBV12-4 with TRBJ1-1; D possibly corresponds to TRBD1 (6 bases). The TCR comes from a man aged 50 to 60 who received an inactivated influenza vaccine. The sample in question was PBMCs from blood, obtained about 11 days after vaccination. Here the CDR3 DNA reads TGTGCCAGCAAGGGGGACACGGTTCTGGAAGCTTTCTTT. Amino acids: CASKGDTVLEAFF.